These 23 T cell receptor beta chains were all obtained from the same sample, sequenced in a study of T cells expressing NK-cell markers. TCRdb reprocessed the 5' RACE reads; each CDR3 protein has one entry and no DNA is given. The sample is made up of 550,000 to 600,000 distinct CDR3 sequences, and the top ten hold roughly 3.6% of it. The material sequenced was blood T cells: a sorted CD56 or NKG2C T cell subset, CD4+ or CD8+ T cells, or bulk PBMC T cells (not recorded which). The receptors shown here come from a man younger than 30 in good health.

The chain joins TRBV20-1 to TRBJ2-2; TCRdb proposes TRBD2, but this gene call is untestable without DNA. CDR1 and CDR2 (germline): DFQATT, SNEGSKA (reference sequence). The CDR3 sequence is 16 residues long. CDR3 loop: CSARLLAGGHTGELFF.

The rearrangement links TRBV29-1 to TRBJ2-3. Germline V gives CDR1 SQVTM, CDR2 ANQGSEA. CDR3 length: 13 residues. The CDR3 protein is CSVEGFRTDTQYF.

The chain combines TRBV11-1 with TRBJ2-3; the D call from TCRdb, TRBD2, cannot be confirmed without DNA. Germline lookup yields CDR1 SGHAT and CDR2 FQDESV (reference sequence). The CDR3 spans 15 residues. The CDR3 region is CASSQMLTSGSAQYF.

This chain joins TRBV6-5 and TRBJ2-2; lacking DNA, the TRBD2 call made by TCRdb goes unchecked. In germline, CDR1 is MNHEY, CDR2 SVGAGI. This CDR3 is 16 amino acids long. CDR3 residues: CASSYSRGSNTGELFF.

V gene TRBV11-3 combines with J gene TRBJ2-5; TCRdb names TRBD2, which stays unverified in the absence of DNA. CDR3 length: 17 amino acids. Germline assignment: CDR1 SGHNT and CDR2 YENEEA. The CDR3 is CASSLFWASGVGETQYF.

CDR3 residues: CSASPGGAGDTQYF. The V and J genes are TRBV20-1 and TRBJ2-3; TCRdb returns TRBD1, unconfirmable since there is no DNA. CDR3 length: 14 amino acids. CDR1 is DFQATT, CDR2 SNEGSKA, per germline (reference sequence).

CDR3 loop: CASSPLDSGRHYNEQFF. This chain connects TRBV6-2 or TRBV6-3 to TRBJ2-1; absent DNA, TCRdb's TRBD2 call cannot be checked. The germline CDR1 and CDR2 sequences are MNHEY and SVGEGT. The CDR3 is 17 residues long.

The rearrangement links TRBV5-1 to TRBJ2-3; TCRdb returns TRBD2, unconfirmable since there is no DNA. Germline values: CDR1 SGHRS, CDR2 YFSETQ. CDR3 length equals 16 residues. CDR3 amino acids: CASSLVSGGRTDTQYF.

The CDR3 spells CASRPVTSGSYEQFF. This chain uses TRBV12-3 or TRBV12-4 with TRBJ2-1; TCRdb selects TRBD2, and the lack of DNA leaves this call unchecked. This CDR3 has 15 residues.

The J gene is TRBJ1-1, the V gene TRBV6-5. Germline-derived CDR1 and CDR2 are MNHEY and SVGAGI. The CDR3 has 16 residues. The CDR3 here is CASSYSESAGYTEAFF.

The V call is TRBV15, the J call TRBJ2-5; as DNA is missing, the TRBD2 call by TCRdb cannot be tested. CDR3 size: 17 residues. The V gene's germline CDR1 is LNHNV and CDR2 YYDKDF (reference sequence). CDR3 amino acids: CATSRGLAGPHGETQYF. Supplemented by reference TRBV15 and TRBJ2-5, the full variable domain reads DAMVIQNPRYQVTQFGKPVTLSCSQTLNHNVMYWYQQKSSQAPKLLFHYYDKDFNNEADTPDNFQSRRPNTSFCFLDIRSPGLGDTAMYLCATSRGLAGPHGETQYFGPGTRLLVL.

V is TRBV5-1 and J is TRBJ2-3; TCRdb's D gene call, TRBD2, goes unchecked for lack of DNA. The CDR3 consists of 14 residues. Germline V gene data show CDR1 as SGHRS and CDR2 as YFSETQ. This chain's CDR3 is CASSRSSSIDTQYF.

The CDR3 here is CASSSELANYNEQFF. The V gene is TRBV12-3 or TRBV12-4, the J gene TRBJ2-1; TCRdb's D call of TRBD2 is untestable without DNA. The CDR3 sequence is 15 residues long.

The V and J genes are TRBV9 and TRBJ2-5; without DNA, the TCRdb call of TRBD1 cannot be checked. The CDR3 has 16 residues. Germline CDR1 and CDR2: SGDLS and YYNGEE. The CDR3 here is CASSVRRDRAEETQYF. The entire variable domain, with the rest obtained from reference TRBV9 and TRBJ2-5, is as follows: DSGVTQTPKHLITATGQRVTLRCSPRSGDLSVYWYQQSLDQGLQFLIQYYNGEERAKGNILERFSAQQFPDLHSELNLSSLELGDSALYFCASSVRRDRAEETQYFGPGTRLLVL.

The chain has TRBV7-9 and TRBJ2-1; TCRdb gives TRBD2 as the D gene, but with no DNA this cannot be confirmed. This CDR3 is 15 amino acids long. CDR1 is SEHNR, CDR2 FQNEAQ, per germline (reference sequence). CDR3 loop: CASSFTPRAPNEQFF.

The chain carries TRBV9 and TRBJ2-2; the TRBD2 assignment by TCRdb is unverifiable without DNA. CDR1 and CDR2 from the germline V gene are SGDLS and YYNGEE. The CDR3 length is 16 residues. The CDR3 sequence is CASSVGASGTRGELFF.

CDR3 loop: CASSQHPTGSTGELFF. The rearrangement uses TRBV4-1 and TRBJ2-2; the D call of TRBD1 rests on TCRdb alone, since no DNA is present to check it. Germline V gives CDR1 MGHRA, CDR2 YSYEKL. The CDR3 contains 16 residues.

This chain uses TRBV28 with TRBJ1-5; TCRdb indicates TRBD1, and absent DNA this call remains unverified. The CDR3 sequence is 15 residues long. The germline gives CDR1 MDHEN, CDR2 SYDVKM. CDR3 region: CASLMEGVGNQPQHF.

This chain links TRBV6-2 or TRBV6-3 with TRBJ2-1; TCRdb selects TRBD1, and the lack of DNA leaves this call unchecked. The CDR3 has 11 residues. CDR1 is MNHEY and CDR2 is SVGEGT in the germline V gene. This CDR3 reads CASKTGLTQFF.

The chain joins TRBV6-1 to TRBJ1-2; TCRdb selects TRBD1, and the lack of DNA leaves this call unchecked. Germline CDR1 reads MNHNS; CDR2 reads SASEGT. CDR3 length: 15 amino acids. CDR3 sequence reads: CASSGDGQANYGYTF.

The CDR3 is CASRQTPLRGEYF. The genes are TRBV7-8 and TRBJ2-7; TCRdb reports TRBD1, a call that lacks DNA to check it against. The CDR3 length is 13 residues. Per germline, CDR1 SGHVS and CDR2 FQNEAQ.

The chain uses TRBV6-1 and TRBJ2-1; TCRdb outputs TRBD2, but without DNA this stays unchecked. CDR1 and CDR2 from the germline V gene are MNHNS and SASEGT. The CDR3 consists of 15 residues. CDR3 loop: CASSLSAVPYNEQFF.

The J gene is TRBJ2-1, the V gene TRBV6-4; TCRdb selects TRBD2, and the lack of DNA leaves this call unchecked. The CDR3 is 14 residues long. Germline V lookup: CDR1 MRHNA, CDR2 SNTAGT. The chain's CDR3 is CASSESEGRDEQFF.